The clone carrying this T cell receptor (beta chain) was counted between two and nine times. Germline V gives CDR1 SGHVS, CDR2 FNYEAQ. V was clipped by 5 bases and J by 1 base; unmatched bases: 5. The CDR3 loop spans 15 amino acids. The source of the sample is a study of blood T cell repertoires in COVID-19. Study summary: Nucleic acid was either cDNA or gDNA, and it came from T cells, B-cell-depleted T cells, or PBMCs.

Sequencing was performed with immunoSEQ multiplex PCR; in TCRdb, only in-frame clones are kept and a portion is missing. The sample includes roughly 230,000 clones, approximately 84% of them seen just once. The TCR comes from a woman aged 80 or older with acute or convalescent COVID-19. This rearrangement joins TRBV7-6 to TRBJ1-3; TRBD1 matches 7 bases. Source material: peripheral blood. The CDR3 loop is CASSQMGQSGNTIYF. DNA for the CDR3: TGTGCCAGCAGCCAGATGGGACAGTCTGGAAACACCATATATTTT. Combining the CDR3 with reference TRBV7-6 and TRBJ1-3 gives the whole variable domain GAGVSQSPRYKVTKRGQDVALRCDPISGHVSLYWYRQALGQGPEFLTYFNYEAQQDKSGLPNDRFSAERPEGSISTLTIQRTEQRDSAMYRCASSQMGQSGNTIYFGEGSWLTVV.